Reported below is one T cell receptor (beta chain). These data are taken from a study of blood T cell repertoires in COVID-19. Study summary: The analysed material was cDNA or gDNA that came from T cells, B-cell-depleted T cells, or PBMCs.

CDR1 is SGHDT and CDR2 is YYEEEE in the germline V gene. The CDR3 contains 15 residues. Trimming at V came to 0 bases and at J to 7 bases, leaving 6 bases not matched to a gene. The Seattle patients, enrolled during active infection, were followed longitudinally. In the original workflow: Counts of nucleated cells, estimated from reference gene primer amplification, were obtained. Sequenced by immunoSEQ multiplex PCR; TCRdb stores in-frame clones only, minus some. The V and J calls and clone size were taken over from that table, and D and trimming were inferred from the DNA. The table includes around 260,000 clones, 80% to 95% detected once.

The chain uses TRBV5-6 and TRBJ1-2; 10 bases fit TRBD1. Material for sequencing was peripheral blood. This TCR was recovered from a young adult with COVID-19, enrolled during active disease. The CDR3: CASSLAGQGSFGYTF. The CDR3 bases are TGTGCCAGCAGCTTGGCGGGACAGGGGTCTTTTGGCTACACCTTC.